This TCR beta chain appears in the sequencing data of a study of response to subunit inactivated influenza vaccine. General observations from the study: Authors suggested seasonal influenza vaccinations each recruit few new T cells.

This clonotype occurred a few times. Its specificity is not known. From germline, CDR1 is SGHDT and CDR2 YYEEEE. This CDR3 contains 15 residues. The junction had 10 bases not matched to a gene; V was cut back by 4 bases and J by 4 bases. Using its own MiXCR run on the RT-PCR reads, TCRdb lists one record per CDR3 protein. Here the sample spans approximately 200,000 distinct CDR3 sequences, around 15% being singletons. The sequence was collected from a man aged 50 to 60 who received an inactivated influenza vaccine. The chain has TRBV5-6 and TRBJ2-7; 8 nucleotides line up with TRBD1. The sample here was CD8+ T cells sorted from PBMCs, taken roughly 5 days after vaccination. This CDR3 is CASSGTGQGLYEQYF. The CDR3 DNA reads TGTGCCAGCAGCGGGACAGGTCAGGGTTTGTACGAGCAGTACTTC.